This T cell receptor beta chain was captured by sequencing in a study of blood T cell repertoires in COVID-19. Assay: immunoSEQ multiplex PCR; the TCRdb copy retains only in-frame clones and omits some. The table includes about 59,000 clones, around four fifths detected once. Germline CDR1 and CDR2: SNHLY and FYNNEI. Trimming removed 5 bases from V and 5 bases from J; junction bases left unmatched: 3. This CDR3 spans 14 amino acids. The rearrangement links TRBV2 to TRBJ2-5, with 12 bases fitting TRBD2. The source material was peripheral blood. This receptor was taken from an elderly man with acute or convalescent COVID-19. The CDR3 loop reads CASSRLAGAETQYF. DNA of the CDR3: TGTGCCAGCAGTCGACTAGCGGGAGCGGAGACCCAGTACTTC.